This entry lists 3 T cell receptor beta chains sequenced from one sample in a study of control samples from healthy donors and cancer patients. Libraries were prepared by immunoSEQ multiplex PCR; TCRdb keeps only in-frame clonotypes and omits some of them. The top ten clones hold 10% of a sample with 35,000 to 50,000 clones, approximately 89% of them seen once. Sequencing was carried out using PBMCs. The source is a woman aged 55 to 70 with lung cancer.

The CDR3 region has the DNA TGTGCCAGCAGTCGGGACTACTCCTACGAGCAGTACTTC. This codes for CASSRDYSYEQYF. J is TRBJ2-7 and V is TRBV12-3 or TRBV12-4; 7 nucleotides agree with TRBD2. Trimming at V came to 5 bases and at J to 0 bases, leaving 1 base not matched to a gene. The CDR3 sequence is 13 residues long.

V and J are TRBV4-1 and TRBJ2-7, with D possibly matching TRBD1 (6 bases). The V end lost 0 bases, the J end lost 1 base, and 10 bases lay between the germline ends. Germline CDR1 and CDR2: MGHRA and YSYEKL. This CDR3 has 15 residues. CDR3 in amino acids: CASSQEQQGSYEQYF. The DNA for the CDR3 is TGCGCCAGCAGCCAAGAACAGCAGGGGTCCTACGAGCAGTACTTC.

The chain combines TRBV7-2 with TRBJ2-1; D may be TRBD1 (5 bases). Germline-derived CDR1 and CDR2 are SGHTA and FQGNSA. This CDR3 comprises 16 residues. V shed 8 bases and J shed 7 bases, with 24 bases lying between them. The CDR3, as DNA: TGTGCCAGCGTTCCCATCCGGGCAGGGCAAAGGAATGAGCAGTTCTTC. It codes for CASVPIRAGQRNEQFF.